A single sample is the source of the 24 T cell receptor beta chains below, sequenced in a study of blood T cell repertoires in COVID-19. Sequencing was performed with immunoSEQ multiplex PCR; in TCRdb, only in-frame clones are kept and a portion is missing. The table shows approximately 61,000 clones, with around four fifths occurring only once. Material for sequencing was peripheral blood. The receptors shown here come from a man in his 70s with acute or convalescent COVID-19.

This chain uses TRBV9 with TRBJ2-2, with 7 nucleotides matching TRBD2. Germline trimming cut 3 bases from V and 2 bases from J; bases unmatched to any gene: 4. CDR3 length: 15 residues. The germline CDR1 and CDR2 sequences are SGDLS and YYNGEE. CDR3 region: CASSAGTTNTGELFF. CDR3 nucleotides: TGTGCCAGCAGCGCCGGGACTACCAACACCGGGGAGCTGTTTTTT. Together with reference TRBV9 and TRBJ2-2, the CDR3 gives the full variable domain: DSGVTQTPKHLITATGQRVTLRCSPRSGDLSVYWYQQSLDQGLQFLIQYYNGEERAKGNILERFSAQQFPDLHSELNLSSLELGDSALYFCASSAGTTNTGELFFGEGSRLTVL.

The gene calls are TRBV2 and TRBJ2-1; 7 nucleotides line up with TRBD1. After removal of 4 bases from V and 6 bases from J, the junction contained 9 bases not matched to a gene. Germline V gene lookup returns CDR1 SNHLY and CDR2 FYNNEI. CDR3 length: 15 residues. CDR3 in DNA: TGTGCCAGCAGTGTTGGACAGGCGTCCCTCAATGAGCAGTTCTTC. Amino acids: CASSVGQASLNEQFF. The whole variable domain, remainder taken from reference TRBV2 and TRBJ2-1, is EPEVTQTPSHQVTQMGQEVILRCVPISNHLYFYWYRQILGQKVEFLVSFYNNEISEKSEIFDDQFSVERPDGSNFTLKIRSTKLEDSAMYFCASSVGQASLNEQFFGPGTRLTVL.

This chain uses TRBV6-2 or TRBV6-3 with TRBJ2-3, with TRBD2 identical over 11 bases. With 6 bases clipped from V and 0 bases from J, the junction kept 11 bases outside the gene matches. The germline gives CDR1 MNHEY, CDR2 SVGEGT. This CDR3 region has 18 residues. The CDR3 here is CASSPLAGAPSSTDTQYF. In DNA, the CDR3 is TGTGCCAGCAGCCCACTAGCGGGGGCCCCGTCAAGCACAGATACGCAGTATTTT.

The CDR3 region has the DNA TGTGCCAGCAGCCCCCAGGCGGGCCGCGTAGATACGCAGTATTTT. Translation gives CASSPQAGRVDTQYF. The chain uses TRBV7-2 and TRBJ2-3; weak D call: TRBD2 (5 bases). Trimming cost V 5 bases and J 5 bases, with 17 bases left between them. The CDR3 runs to 15 residues. Looked up from germline, CDR1 is SGHTA and CDR2 is FQGNSA. Complete variable domain (other parts from reference TRBV7-2 and TRBJ2-3): GAGVSQSPSNKVTEKGKDVELRCDPISGHTALYWYRQSLGQGLEFLIYFQGNSAPDKSGLPSDRFSAERTGGSVSTLTIQRTQQEDSAVYLCASSPQAGRVDTQYFGPGTRLTVL.

The J gene is TRBJ2-5, the V gene TRBV3-1 (or the pseudogene TRBV3-2); 10 bases are a match to TRBD2. The V gene's germline CDR1 is LGHDT and CDR2 YNNKEL (reference sequence). The CDR3 covers 16 residues. Trimming at V came to 1 base and at J to 5 bases, leaving 7 bases not matched to a gene. CDR3 nucleotide sequence: TGTGCCAGCAGCCAAGGGGAGCTAGCGGGGGCTGAGACCCAGTACTTC. Translation: CASSQGELAGAETQYF.

The chain has TRBV11-2 and TRBJ1-1; perhaps TRBD1 as D (5 bases). The CDR3 totals 13 residues. Trimming removed 4 bases from V and 6 bases from J, with 12 bases in between. Germline V gene sequence: CDR1 SGHAT, CDR2 FQNNGV. The CDR3 nucleotides read TGTGCCAGCAGCTCCCGGGGGGGGGCTGAAGCTTTCTTT. Translating gives CASSSRGGAEAFF.

The table lists this clone with a count of one. The chain combines TRBV12-5 with TRBJ2-1, with TRBD1 matching 9 bases. The CDR3 sequence is 13 residues long. Germline V gives CDR1 LGHNT, CDR2 FRNRAP. The trim removed 1 base at V and 10 bases at J, leaving 2 bases unmatched. Written as DNA, the CDR3 is TGTGCTAGTGGTTTGGACAGGGGGCAAGAGCAGTTCTTC. Amino acid sequence: CASGLDRGQEQFF. The whole variable domain, filled in from reference TRBV12-5 and TRBJ2-1, reads DARVTQTPRHKVTEMGQEVTMRCQPILGHNTVFWYRQTMMQGLELLAYFRNRAPLDDSGMPKDRFSAEMPDATLATLKIQPSEPRDSAVYFCASGLDRGQEQFFGPGTRLTVL.

The CDR3 DNA sequence: TGCAGCGTTGTGGGACAGGGGGGGAATGAGCAGTTCTTC. Protein sequence: CSVVGQGGNEQFF. The rearrangement joins TRBV29-1 to TRBJ2-1; the match to TRBD1 covers 11 bases. Per the germline V gene, CDR1 is SQVTM and CDR2 is ANQGSEA. Trimming at V came to 4 bases and at J to 7 bases, leaving 3 bases not matched to a gene. CDR3 size: 13 residues.

The rearrangement links TRBV9 to TRBJ2-3, with 9 bases aligning to TRBD2. The CDR3 extends over 16 amino acids. V lost 4 bases, J lost 2 bases, and 8 bases stayed unmatched. CDR1 is SGDLS, CDR2 YYNGEE, per germline. CDR3 nucleotides: TGTGCCAGCAGCTCCCGGGTAGCGGGGGTCACAGATACGCAGTATTTT. Protein sequence: CASSSRVAGVTDTQYF.

This clone was counted between two and nine times. The V gene is TRBV7-9, the J gene TRBJ2-7; 9 nucleotides match TRBD2. The germline V gene has CDR1 SEHNR and CDR2 FQNEAQ (reference sequence). Losses at the gene ends were 3 bases for V and 5 bases for J; bases not matched to a gene: 8. There are 15 residues in the CDR3. The CDR3 DNA follows: TGTGCCAGCAGCTTGCCGGGACTAGCTATACACGAGCAGTACTTC. Translating gives CASSLPGLAIHEQYF.

The chain links TRBV18 to TRBJ2-3; 9 nucleotides match TRBD2. The length of the CDR3 is 16 residues. Germline V gives CDR1 KGHSH, CDR2 LQKENI. The V gene end was trimmed by 5 bases and the J gene end by 2 bases; junction bases not matched to a gene: 8. The CDR3 DNA sequence: TGTGCCAGCTCATCAAGCGGGGGGCCCCCCACAGATACGCAGTATTTT. Translating gives CASSSSGGPPTDTQYF.

This clone is deemed medium-sized. The V call is TRBV2, the J call TRBJ1-1, with a tentative D call TRBD1 (6 bases). Between the trimmed V and J ends, which lost 6 bases and 4 bases, there was a span of 12 bases. Germline CDR1 is SNHLY and CDR2 is FYNNEI. This CDR3 contains 13 residues. CDR3 sequence (DNA): TGTGCCAGCAGCTCAGGGGCAGGCACTGAAGCTTTCTTT. This encodes CASSSGAGTEAFF.

The sample holds one count of this clone. The chain couples TRBV7-8 to TRBJ1-2; D is ambiguous. With 5 bases removed from V and 4 bases from J, the gap between germline ends came to 20 bases. The germline V gene has CDR1 SGHVS and CDR2 FQNEAQ. The CDR3 covers 16 residues. CDR3 in DNA: TGTGCCAGCAGCCCCTCGACTGTGCGGACTACCTATGGCTACACCTTC. This sequence encodes CASSPSTVRTTYGYTF.

V is TRBV29-1 and J is TRBJ2-3, with TRBD2 matching 12 bases. This CDR3 comprises 14 residues. V gave up 7 bases and J gave up 0 bases; unmatched junction bases: 2. Germline V gives CDR1 SQVTM, CDR2 ANQGSEA. The CDR3 here is CSGGTSGSTDTQYF. CDR3 DNA sequence: TGCAGCGGGGGGACTAGCGGGAGCACAGATACGCAGTATTTT.

The chain uses TRBV19 and TRBJ1-5; D gene ambiguous. V was cut by 9 bases and J by 5 bases, with 14 bases left in between. Germline CDR1 reads LNHDA; CDR2 reads SQIVND (reference sequence). The CDR3 totals 13 residues. CDR3 nucleotides: TGTGCCAGCAACGACAACATAGATCAGCCCCAGCATTTT. Amino acid sequence: CASNDNIDQPQHF.

This clone was picked up one time. The rearrangement links TRBV5-1 to TRBJ2-5; D remains ambiguous. Germline CDR1 and CDR2: SGHRS and YFSETQ. The CDR3 has 13 residues. With 4 bases removed from V and 1 base from J, the gap between germline ends came to 8 bases. The CDR3 region has the DNA TGCGCCAGCAGCGCGGTCCTCCAAGAGACCCAGTACTTC. Amino acids: CASSAVLQETQYF.

The rearrangement links TRBV2 to TRBJ2-7; the match to TRBD2 covers 9 bases. V shed 6 bases and J 4 bases; nucleotides not matched to a gene: 4. The CDR3 consists of 13 residues. Germline CDR1 reads SNHLY; CDR2 reads FYNNEI. The chain's CDR3 is CASRGLALYEQYF. As DNA, the CDR3 is TGTGCCAGCAGGGGACTAGCTTTGTACGAGCAGTACTTC.

With respect to this clone: Because it lacks the conserved phenylalanine or tryptophan at the end, this CDR3 is likely a read error. The DNA is left out, because the CDR3 cannot be placed on it with certainty; the CDR3 is given as TCRdb lists it. The CDR3 is CASSPPRHKGELCV. The rearrangement uses TRBV7-9 and TRBJ1-2. Per the germline V gene, CDR1 is SEHNR and CDR2 is FQNEAQ (reference sequence). Termini included, the CDR3 measures 14 amino acids.

This chain connects TRBV28 to TRBJ2-7; tentative D call: TRBD2 (7 bases). The germline V gene has CDR1 MDHEN and CDR2 SYDVKM. V was clipped by 6 bases and J by 2 bases, with 17 bases between them. There are 15 residues in the CDR3. DNA of the CDR3: TGTGCCAGCAGCTGGGGGGGCATCGACGCCTACGAGCAGTACTTC. Amino acid sequence: CASSWGGIDAYEQYF.

The V call is TRBV6-4, the J call TRBJ1-1; the D is unclear. Per germline, CDR1 MRHNA and CDR2 SNTAGT. CDR3 length: 13 residues. Trimming stripped 6 bases from V and 6 bases from J, with 14 bases between. The CDR3 spells CASSTPLVPEAFF. For the CDR3, the DNA is TGTGCCAGCAGCACACCCCTGGTTCCTGAAGCTTTCTTT.

The chain uses TRBV11-3 and TRBJ2-2; 8 bases are a match to TRBD2. Trimming cost V 5 bases and J 0 bases; bases outside gene matches: 5. The CDR3 sequence is 16 residues long. Germline assignment: CDR1 SGHNT and CDR2 YENEEA. The CDR3 is CASSTLAGTNTGELFF. CDR3 bases: TGTGCCAGCAGCACTTTAGCGGGGACGAACACCGGGGAGCTGTTTTTT.

The chain has TRBV28 and TRBJ2-7; D uncertain. CDR1 is MDHEN and CDR2 is SYDVKM in the germline V gene. With 2 bases removed from V and 0 bases from J, the gap between germline ends came to 8 bases. The CDR3 sequence is 14 residues long. CDR3 coding DNA: TGTGCCAGCAGTTTAGTTTCCCACTCCTACGAGCAGTACTTC. It codes for CASSLVSHSYEQYF.

This chain joins TRBV21-1 and TRBJ1-1; TRBD1, the table's D call, was not compared with the DNA. TRBV21-1 is tagged as a pseudogene. The CDR3 extends over 18 amino acids. The CDR3 reads CASSNRPEPFRGDTEAFF. CDR3 nucleotide sequence: TGTGCCAGCAGCAACCGACCGGAACCTTTCAGGGGGGACACTGAAGCTTTCTTT.

This clone was observed a handful of times. The J gene is TRBJ1-1, the V gene TRBV28; TRBD1 is a possible D gene (6 bases). Germline-derived CDR1 and CDR2 are MDHEN and SYDVKM. The CDR3 length is 16 residues. V lost 7 bases, J lost 0 bases, and 18 bases lay in between. CDR3 coding DNA: TGTGCCAGCACCGCCGTCGGGACATATATGAACACTGAAGCTTTCTTT. It is translated as CASTAVGTYMNTEAFF.